Listed below are T cell receptor beta chains from one sample, sequenced in a study of control samples from healthy donors and cancer patients. Produced via immunoSEQ multiplex PCR; TCRdb's table is partial and in-frame only. The sample yields 130,000 or so clones, 70% to 90% seen once. Input material: blood. Receptors were obtained from a man aged 50 to 59 in good health. Both conserved end residues are part of each CDR3. Fields, in order: V gene, CDR3 length, D gene, clone size, J gene, CDR3 protein, CDR3 DNA. D genes are given only for firm matches. Expanded clones are given a class, and other clones once, few, many or no size at all.

v_gene: TRBV25-1
len: 15
d_gene: NA
abundance: once
j_gene: TRBJ1-6
CDR3aa: CASSEWGEYNSPLHF
CDR3nt: TGTGCCAGCAGTGAATGGGGAGAATATAATTCACCCCTCCACTTT

v_gene: TRBV4-1
len: 18
d_gene: TRBD1
abundance: NA
j_gene: TRBJ2-6
CDR3aa: CASSQDRDRTSGANVLTF
CDR3nt: TGCGCCAGCAGCCAAGATCGGGACAGGACTTCTGGGGCCAACGTCCTGACTTTC

v_gene: TRBV4-2
len: 14
d_gene: NA
abundance: NA
j_gene: TRBJ2-1
CDR3aa: CASSQDYGGNEQFF
CDR3nt: TGTGCCAGCAGCCAAGATTATGGAGGCAATGAGCAGTTCTTC

v_gene: TRBV7-9
len: 16
d_gene: TRBD1
abundance: NA
j_gene: TRBJ1-4
CDR3aa: CASSLLGRTGHEKLFF
CDR3nt: TGTGCCAGCAGCTTACTGGGGCGGACAGGGCATGAAAAACTGTTTTTT

v_gene: TRBV19
len: 13
d_gene: NA
abundance: NA
j_gene: TRBJ1-1
CDR3aa: CASSIWGDAEAFF
CDR3nt: TGTGCCAGTAGTATCTGGGGGGACGCTGAAGCTTTCTTT

v_gene: TRBV18
len: 16
d_gene: TRBD1
abundance: NA
j_gene: TRBJ1-2
CDR3aa: CASSTQTGMENYGYTF
CDR3nt: TGTGCCAGCTCAACACAGACAGGGATGGAGAACTATGGCTACACCTTC

v_gene: TRBV9
len: 14
d_gene: NA
abundance: NA
j_gene: TRBJ1-3
CDR3aa: CASSTSGAGNTIYF
CDR3nt: TGTGCCAGCAGTACTTCAGGGGCTGGAAACACCATATATTTT

v_gene: TRBV2
len: 16
d_gene: TRBD2
abundance: once
j_gene: TRBJ2-6
CDR3aa: CASSGRGGPGANVLTF
CDR3nt: TGTGCCAGCAGTGGTCGGGGGGGTCCAGGGGCCAACGTCCTGACTTTC

v_gene: TRBV2
len: 15
d_gene: TRBD1
abundance: NA
j_gene: TRBJ2-5
CDR3aa: CASRVLRGQGETQYF
CDR3nt: TGTGCCAGCAGGGTACTGAGGGGGCAGGGAGAGACCCAGTACTTC

v_gene: TRBV19
len: 14
d_gene: NA
abundance: NA
j_gene: TRBJ1-1
CDR3aa: CASSIRSVNTEAFF
CDR3nt: TGTGCCAGTAGTATAAGATCTGTGAACACTGAAGCTTTCTTT

v_gene: TRBV2
len: 15
d_gene: NA
abundance: NA
j_gene: TRBJ2-6
CDR3aa: CASSGAGLGANVLTF
CDR3nt: TGTGCCAGCAGTGGGGCAGGGCTGGGGGCCAACGTCCTGACTTTC

v_gene: TRBV19
len: 13
d_gene: TRBD1
abundance: NA
j_gene: TRBJ1-4
CDR3aa: CASDSGGVEKLFF
CDR3nt: TGTGCCAGTGACTCAGGGGGTGTGGAAAAACTGTTTTTT

v_gene: TRBV7-3
len: 14
d_gene: NA
abundance: NA
j_gene: TRBJ2-7
CDR3aa: CASSQSGHSFEQYF
CDR3nt: TGTGCCAGCAGCCAATCCGGGCACAGCTTCGAGCAGTACTTC

v_gene: TRBV9
len: 16
d_gene: NA
abundance: NA
j_gene: TRBJ2-1
CDR3aa: CASSVGTRIPYNEQFF
CDR3nt: TGTGCCAGCAGCGTTGGGACTCGGATTCCCTACAATGAGCAGTTCTTC

v_gene: TRBV3-1/TRBV3-2
len: 13
d_gene: NA
abundance: few
j_gene: TRBJ1-3
CDR3aa: CASSRHARNTIYF
CDR3nt: TGTGCCAGCAGCCGCCACGCACGAAACACCATATATTTT

v_gene: TRBV6-8
len: 15
d_gene: NA
abundance: NA
j_gene: TRBJ1-5
CDR3aa: CASSPLSNRDQPQHF
CDR3nt: TGTGCCAGCAGCCCCCTGAGCAACCGCGATCAGCCCCAGCATTTT

v_gene: TRBV5-3
len: 14
d_gene: NA
abundance: once
j_gene: TRBJ2-7
CDR3aa: CARSRSGAGDEQYF
CDR3nt: TGTGCCAGAAGCCGGTCGGGGGCGGGAGACGAGCAGTACTTC

v_gene: TRBV19
len: 20
d_gene: TRBD2
abundance: NA
j_gene: TRBJ2-3
CDR3aa: CASSPTLASGALYSTDTQYF
CDR3nt: TGTGCCAGTAGTCCAACCCTAGCGAGCGGGGCGTTATATAGCACAGATACGCAGTATTTT

v_gene: TRBV4-1
len: 13
d_gene: NA
abundance: NA
j_gene: TRBJ1-2
CDR3aa: CASSQDSGLGYTF
CDR3nt: TGCGCCAGCAGCCAAGACTCAGGGCTTGGCTACACCTTC

v_gene: TRBV7-9
len: 13
d_gene: NA
abundance: NA
j_gene: TRBJ1-5
CDR3aa: CASSLEGEQPQHF
CDR3nt: TGTGCCAGCAGCTTAGAAGGTGAACAGCCCCAGCATTTT

v_gene: TRBV12-3/TRBV12-4
len: 12
d_gene: NA
abundance: NA
j_gene: TRBJ1-5
CDR3aa: CASSPEMVPQHF
CDR3nt: TGTGCCAGCAGTCCAGAGATGGTGCCCCAGCATTTT

v_gene: TRBV6-5
len: 12
d_gene: NA
abundance: NA
j_gene: TRBJ2-7
CDR3aa: CASSPGAREQYF
CDR3nt: TGTGCCAGCAGTCCAGGGGCCCGGGAGCAGTACTTC

v_gene: TRBV28
len: 15
d_gene: TRBD1
abundance: NA
j_gene: TRBJ2-3
CDR3aa: CASSPDRAITDTQYF
CDR3nt: TGTGCCAGCAGTCCGGACAGGGCGATCACAGATACGCAGTATTTT